A single sample gave rise to the 18 T cell receptor beta chains below, sequenced in a study of T cell changes during pregnancy in multiple sclerosis. The method was immunoSEQ multiplex PCR; TCRdb's version includes in-frame clones alone and lacks a portion of them. The sample has about 31,000 clones; roughly 87% are singletons. The sequences come from CD8+ T cells from peripheral blood mononuclear cells, collected in the first trimester of pregnancy. These receptors all come from a female donor with multiple sclerosis, enrolled in a pregnancy study.

In DNA, the CDR3 is TGTGCCAGCAGTTACAGGGGTCTCTATGGCTACACCTTC. Amino acids: CASSYRGLYGYTF. The chain is built from TRBV28 and TRBJ1-2; 7 positions match TRBD1. CDR1 is MDHEN and CDR2 is SYDVKM in the germline V gene. The CDR3 has 13 residues. V shed 4 bases, J shed 4 bases, and the junction held 3 bases outside the gene matches.

The V and J genes are TRBV7-9 and TRBJ1-1; TRBD1 agrees at 10 bases. V dropped 8 bases and J dropped 3; count of bases not matched to a gene: 6. The CDR3 is 14 amino acids. Germline CDR1 and CDR2: SEHNR and FQNEAQ (reference sequence). The CDR3 DNA reads TGTGCCAGCGGGACAGGGGTCGGGTACACTGAAGCTTTCTTT. Translated: CASGTGVGYTEAFF.

The chain employs TRBV10-3 and TRBJ2-3; TRBD1 is a possible D gene (6 bases). The length of the CDR3 is 19 residues. CDR1 is ENHRY, CDR2 SYGVKD, per germline. V was shortened by 0 bases and J by 5 bases, with 24 bases between the two germline ends. The CDR3 reads CAISESPPRRWEGGDTQYF. CDR3 nucleotide sequence: TGTGCCATCAGTGAGTCTCCCCCCCGGCGGTGGGAAGGGGGAGATACGCAGTATTTT.

V and J are TRBV27 and TRBJ2-6; D remains ambiguous. V was trimmed by 4 bases and J by 0 bases, leaving 10 bases between them. Germline-derived CDR1 and CDR2 are MNHEY and SMNVEV (reference sequence). CDR3 length: 16 residues. The CDR3 sequence: CASSSTTSSGANVLTF. For the CDR3, the DNA is TGTGCCAGCAGTTCCACGACAAGCTCTGGGGCCAACGTCCTGACTTTC.

This chain uses TRBV7-8 with TRBJ2-1, with TRBD2 matching 15 bases. The CDR3 extends over 17 amino acids. J was trimmed by 6 bases and V by 4 bases; bases with no gene match: 7. The V gene's germline CDR1 is SGHVS and CDR2 FQNEAQ. CDR3 residues: CASSSGLAGGLPNEQFF. For the CDR3, the DNA is TGTGCCAGCAGCTCCGGACTAGCGGGGGGGCTCCCCAATGAGCAGTTCTTC.

The chain uses TRBV15 and TRBJ2-3; no clear D gene. Germline CDR1 reads LNHNV; CDR2 reads YYDKDF (reference sequence). V was pared by 0 bases and J by 4 bases, with 5 bases between. The CDR3 runs 13 residues. The CDR3 sequence is CATSRDWPDTQYF. CDR3 DNA sequence: TGTGCCACCAGCAGAGATTGGCCAGATACGCAGTATTTT.

On this clone: The junction shows a germline mismatch at one end, possibly a read error. The chain uses TRBV28 and TRBJ2-4; 12 nucleotides line up with TRBD1. Per germline, CDR1 MDHEN and CDR2 SYDVKM. The CDR3 consists of 12 residues. CDR3 sequence: CASSPTGQGANF. The CDR3 nucleotides are TGTGCCAGCAGTCCCACGGGACAGGGGGCAAACTTC.

The chain combines TRBV27 with TRBJ2-3; 9 nucleotides match TRBD1. The germline gives CDR1 MNHEY, CDR2 SMNVEV (reference sequence). This CDR3 has 16 residues. The J segment lost 1 base and the V segment lost 3 bases, leaving 5 bases of the junction unmatched. This CDR3 reads CASSFRDRVGTDTQYF. CDR3 nucleotides: TGTGCCAGCAGTTTTAGGGACAGGGTAGGCACAGATACGCAGTATTTT.

The rearrangement joins TRBV7-8 to TRBJ2-1; 11 positions agree with TRBD2. Germline CDR1 reads SGHVS; CDR2 reads FQNEAQ. The ends lost 1 base at V and 7 bases at J; junction bases unmatched: 15. The CDR3 has 19 amino acids. CDR3 sequence: CASSLGGGTSGSRGNEQFF. CDR3 sequence (DNA): TGTGCCAGCAGCTTAGGAGGGGGTACTAGCGGGAGTCGAGGAAATGAGCAGTTCTTC.

V is TRBV6-1 and J is TRBJ1-1; D is unclear. The CDR3 totals 14 residues. Germline CDR1 and CDR2: MNHNS and SASEGT. V was pared by 2 bases and J by 4 bases, with 11 bases between. CDR3 nucleotides: TGTGCCAGCAGTGAATACTCGACTAGCACTGAAGCTTTCTTT. It codes for CASSEYSTSTEAFF.

The chain uses TRBV6-1 and TRBJ2-5; 7 bases fit TRBD1. The V and J ends lost 5 bases and 3 bases, in that order; junction bases with no gene match: 6. Germline lookup yields CDR1 MNHNS and CDR2 SASEGT. The CDR3 length is 14 residues. CDR3 residues: CASSQQGLEETQYF. DNA for the CDR3: TGTGCCAGCAGTCAACAGGGGCTGGAAGAGACCCAGTACTTC.

V gene TRBV25-1 combines with J gene TRBJ1-1; 12 bases are shared with TRBD1. V gave up 4 bases and J gave up 5 bases; unmatched junction bases: 11. The germline V gene encodes CDR1 MGHDK and CDR2 SYGVNS. The CDR3 runs to 17 residues. The DNA of the CDR3 is TGTGCCAGCAGTGGCGCCGGGACAGGGGGCTGGGGGACTGAAGCTTTCTTT. This translates into CASSGAGTGGWGTEAFF.

This chain joins TRBV27 and TRBJ1-1; D might be TRBD1 (6 bases). V was pared by 5 bases and J by 4 bases, with 14 bases between. Looked up from germline, CDR1 is MNHEY and CDR2 is SMNVEV (reference sequence). The length of the CDR3 is 14 residues. CDR3 in DNA: TGTGCCAGCAGTGTAATTCGGGGGGCCACTGAAGCTTTCTTT. This gives the protein CASSVIRGATEAFF.

The V call is TRBV9, the J call TRBJ1-1; D perhaps matches TRBD1 (5 bases). The CDR3 extends over 14 amino acids. Germline values: CDR1 SGDLS, CDR2 YYNGEE. V lost 4 bases to trimming and J lost 4 bases, with 14 bases between them. Here the CDR3 reads CASSTDRQSTEAFF. The CDR3 DNA is TGTGCCAGCAGCACCGATCGACAGAGCACTGAAGCTTTCTTT.

The J gene is TRBJ2-7, the V gene TRBV6-5, with D possibly matching TRBD2 (5 bases). The CDR3 has 12 amino acids. CDR1 MNHEY and CDR2 SVGAGI come from the germline V gene. Deletions cut 5 bases from V and 2 bases from J, with 7 bases between. The CDR3 protein is CASSSGPYEQYF. The CDR3, as DNA: TGTGCCAGCAGTAGCGGCCCCTACGAGCAGTACTTC.

This rearrangement joins TRBV28 to TRBJ1-1; D uncertain. The CDR3 totals 16 residues. Germline V CDR1 and CDR2: MDHEN, SYDVKM. V was pared by 2 bases and J by 0 bases, with 13 bases between. CDR3 in amino acids: CASSLMVSELNTEAFF. In DNA, the CDR3 is TGTGCCAGCAGTTTAATGGTCAGCGAGCTGAACACTGAAGCTTTCTTT. The variable domain in full, completed from reference TRBV28 and TRBJ1-1, reads DVKVTQSSRYLVKRTGEKVFLECVQDMDHENMFWYRQDPGLGLRLIYFSYDVKMKEKGDIPEGYSVSREKKERFSLILESASTNQTSMYLCASSLMVSELNTEAFFGQGTRLTVV.

The rearrangement links TRBV5-1 to TRBJ2-7, with 8 bases identical to TRBD1. The CDR3 has 14 amino acids. V lost 4 bases to trimming and J lost 3 bases; unmatched junction nucleotides: 6. CDR1 and CDR2 (germline): SGHRS, YFSETQ. CDR3: CASSRMTGDYEQYF. In DNA form, the CDR3 reads TGCGCCAGCAGCCGGATGACAGGGGACTACGAGCAGTACTTC.

The chain uses TRBV5-1 and TRBJ1-1, with D possibly being TRBD1 (5 bases). Germline lookup yields CDR1 SGHRS and CDR2 YFSETQ. V was clipped by 0 bases and J by 2 bases, with 8 bases between them. The CDR3 runs 14 residues. CDR3 residues: CASSLEGLNTEAFF. CDR3 DNA sequence: TGCGCCAGCAGCTTGGAGGGGCTCAACACTGAAGCTTTCTTT.